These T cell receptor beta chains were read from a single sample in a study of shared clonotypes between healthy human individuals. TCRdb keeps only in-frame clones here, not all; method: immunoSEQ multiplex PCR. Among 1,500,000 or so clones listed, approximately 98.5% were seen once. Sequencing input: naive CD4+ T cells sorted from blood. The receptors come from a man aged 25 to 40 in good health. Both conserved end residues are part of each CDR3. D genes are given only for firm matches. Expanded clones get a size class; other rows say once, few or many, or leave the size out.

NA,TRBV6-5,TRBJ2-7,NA,TGTGCCACGGGACAAAATTACGAGCAGTACTTC,CATGQNYEQYF
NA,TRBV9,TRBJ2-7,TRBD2,TGTGCCAGCAGCGTAGAGGGACTAGCAGGCGAGCAGTACTTC,CASSVEGLAGEQYF
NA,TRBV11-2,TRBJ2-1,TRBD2,TGTGCCAGCAGCTTAGGAGCGGGAGGGCCGGGTGAGCAGTTCTTC,CASSLGAGGPGEQFF
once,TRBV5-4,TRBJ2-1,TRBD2,TGTGCCAGCAGCTTGGACAGCGGGAGTTCCAATGAGCAGTTCTTC,CASSLDSGSSNEQFF
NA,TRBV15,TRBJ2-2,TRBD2,TGTGCCACGAGAAGAGCGGGAAACACCGGGGAGCTGTTTTTT,CATRRAGNTGELFF
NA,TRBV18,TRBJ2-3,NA,TGTGCCAGCTCACCCCTCGCCTACACAGATACGCAGTATTTT,CASSPLAYTDTQYF
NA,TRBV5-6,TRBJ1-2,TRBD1,TGTGCCAGCAGCTTGCGACAGGGGATCTATGGCTACACCTTC,CASSLRQGIYGYTF
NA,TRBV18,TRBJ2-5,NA,TGTGCCAGCTCGCCGGGCCTGGGGGAGACCCAGTACTTC,CASSPGLGETQYF
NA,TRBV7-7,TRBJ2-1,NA,TGTGCTAGCAGTTGGGGCAGGTCAGGCTACAATGAGCAGTTCTTC,CASSWGRSGYNEQFF
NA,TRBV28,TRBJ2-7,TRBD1,TGTGCCAGCAGTTCCCGGGACAGGGGGCTCTACGAGCAGTACTTC,CASSSRDRGLYEQYF
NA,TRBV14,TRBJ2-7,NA,TGTGCCAGCAGCCAAGGCAGGGGTCCGACCTACGAGCAGTACTTC,CASSQGRGPTYEQYF
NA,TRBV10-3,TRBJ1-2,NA,TGTGCCATCAGTGATAAAGGGGCCGTCGGCTACACCTTC,CAISDKGAVGYTF
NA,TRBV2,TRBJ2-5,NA,TGTGCCAGCAGTGAGGGGGACTACCAAGAGACCCAGTACTTC,CASSEGDYQETQYF
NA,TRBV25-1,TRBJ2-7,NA,TGTGCCAGCAATTCCCGGGACACAACCTACGAGCAGTACTTC,CASNSRDTTYEQYF
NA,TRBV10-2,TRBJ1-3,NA,TGCGCCAGCAGTGAAGGCGACACGAACTCTGGAAACACCATATATTTT,CASSEGDTNSGNTIYF
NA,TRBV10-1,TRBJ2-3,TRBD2,TGCGCCAGCAGGAGTATTCTGACTAGCGGGAACACAGATACGCAGTATTTT,CASRSILTSGNTDTQYF
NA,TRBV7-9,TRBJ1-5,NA,TGTGCCAGCAGCTTAGGGGGGGACACTTCCACAGCCCAGCATTTT,CASSLGGDTSTAQHF
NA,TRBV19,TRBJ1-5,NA,TGTGCCAGTAGAGATTCAGGGTCGGCCTCTCAGCCCCAGCATTTT,CASRDSGSASQPQHF
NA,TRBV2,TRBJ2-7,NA,TGTGCCAGCAGTGCGACCCAGGGGACCTACGAGCAGTACTTC,CASSATQGTYEQYF
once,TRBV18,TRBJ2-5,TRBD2,TGTGCCAGCTCACAGGGAGGGGAGACCCAGTACTTC,CASSQGGETQYF
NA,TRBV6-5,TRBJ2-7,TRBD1,TGTGCCAGCAGAAGAACTGAGGGGGCCCGCTACGAGCAGTACTTC,CASRRTEGARYEQYF
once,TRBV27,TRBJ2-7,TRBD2,TGTGCCAGCAGTTTGCGCTTTAGCGGGTCGAACGAGCAGTACTTC,CASSLRFSGSNEQYF
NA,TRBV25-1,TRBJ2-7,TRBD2,TGTGCCAGCAGTGAATCGGTAGCGGGAGGGCGGGGGGAGCAGTACTTC,CASSESVAGGRGEQYF
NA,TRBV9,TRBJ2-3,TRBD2,TGTGCCAGCAGCGTAGATGTTGGGACTAGCGGCACAGATACGCAGTATTTT,CASSVDVGTSGTDTQYF
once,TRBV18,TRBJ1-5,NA,TGTGCCAGCTCACCACCGTTCTCCGGACCGACCGCCCAGCCCCAGCATTTT,CASSPPFSGPTAQPQHF
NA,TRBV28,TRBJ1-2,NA,TGTGCCAGCAGCCCCCCTCCCAGTGGCTACACCTTC,CASSPPPSGYTF
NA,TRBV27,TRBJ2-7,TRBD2,TGTGCCAGCAGTTCGGGGACTAGCGGGATCTACGAGCAGTACTTC,CASSSGTSGIYEQYF
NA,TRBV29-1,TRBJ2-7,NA,TGCAGCGCCGTGGACAGATCAAACTACGAGCAGTACTTC,CSAVDRSNYEQYF
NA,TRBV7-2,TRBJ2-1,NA,TGTGCCAGCAGCTCGGATCCGGGGCTCAGAGAGCAGTTCTTC,CASSSDPGLREQFF
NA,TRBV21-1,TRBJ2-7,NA,TGTGCCAGCAGCAAAGTCCCGGACCACCTCAGAACCTACGAGCAGTACTTC,CASSKVPDHLRTYEQYF
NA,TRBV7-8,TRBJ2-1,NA,TGTGCCAGCAGCCACAGAGATGTGAGCTCCTACAATGAGCAGTTCTTC,CASSHRDVSSYNEQFF
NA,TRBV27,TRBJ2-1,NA,TGTGCCAGCAGTTTACCCCCCCTGGGTTCGGAGCAGTTCTTC,CASSLPPLGSEQFF
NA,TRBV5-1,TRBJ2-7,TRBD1,TGCGCCAGCAGCTTGGGGGGGACAGGGAACCCCTACGAGCAGTACTTC,CASSLGGTGNPYEQYF
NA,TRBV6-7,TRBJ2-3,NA,TGTGCCAGCAGTTCCAAAGAGATAGATACGCAGTATTTT,CASSSKEIDTQYF
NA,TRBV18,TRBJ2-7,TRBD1,TGTGCCAGCTCACACAGGGGGACGGGAGAACAGGACTCCTACGAGCAGTACTTC,CASSHRGTGEQDSYEQYF
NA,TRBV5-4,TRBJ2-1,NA,TGTGCCAGCAGCTTGGGCGCGGGGCAGTTTAGTGAGCAGTTCTTC,CASSLGAGQFSEQFF
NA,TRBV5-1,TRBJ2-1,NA,TGCGCCAGCAGCTTCCGGGACTCGTACAATGAGCAGTTCTTC,CASSFRDSYNEQFF
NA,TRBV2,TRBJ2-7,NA,TGTGCCAGCAGCGTCACAGCGGTCCACGAGCAGTACTTC,CASSVTAVHEQYF
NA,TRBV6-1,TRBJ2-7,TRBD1,TGTGCCAGCAGAAGGGACAGGGGCTACGAGCAGTACTTC,CASRRDRGYEQYF